This TCR beta chain was captured in a study of cytomegalovirus exposure and HLA in healthy donors. Study background: The early release's HLA-typed donors yielded roughly 85 million unique TCRs. Overall study results and limits: A few of the chains that were CMV-associated were confirmed in vitro to be specific for CMV antigens. Owing to their indistinguishability, certain V segments, notably TRBV6-2 and TRBV6-3, were excluded.

Researchers ran the PCR with 60 Vbeta and 13 Jbeta primers. The method was immunoSEQ multiplex PCR; TCRdb's version includes in-frame clones alone and lacks a portion of them. The sample carries approximately 170,000 clones, 82% recorded once. Of note for this clone: Its target is not known.

The CDR3 runs 15 residues. CDR1 SGHRS and CDR2 YFSETQ come from the germline V gene. The junction had 9 bases not matched to a gene; V was cut back by 3 bases and J by 6 bases. Sequencing was carried out using PBMCs. This sequence was found in a male donor in good health and CMV-seronegative. The rearrangement uses TRBV5-1 and TRBJ2-1; the match to TRBD1 covers 7 bases. CDR3 protein: CASSSPTGLGNEQFF. As DNA, the CDR3 is TGCGCCAGCAGCTCTCCGACAGGGTTGGGCAATGAGCAGTTCTTC.